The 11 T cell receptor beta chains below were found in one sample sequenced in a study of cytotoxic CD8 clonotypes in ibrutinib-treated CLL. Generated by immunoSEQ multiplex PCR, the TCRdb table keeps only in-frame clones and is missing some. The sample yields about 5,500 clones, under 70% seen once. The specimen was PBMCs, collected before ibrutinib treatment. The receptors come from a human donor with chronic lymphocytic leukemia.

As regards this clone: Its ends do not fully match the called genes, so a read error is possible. The CDR3 here is CAISEGFGDLGYGYTF. In DNA form, the CDR3 reads TGTGCCATCAGTGAGGGTTTTGGGGATCTCGGCTATGGCTACACCTTC. The chain recombines TRBV6-1 with TRBJ1-2; D is unresolved. Germline values: CDR1 MNHNS, CDR2 SASEGT. The CDR3 consists of 16 residues.

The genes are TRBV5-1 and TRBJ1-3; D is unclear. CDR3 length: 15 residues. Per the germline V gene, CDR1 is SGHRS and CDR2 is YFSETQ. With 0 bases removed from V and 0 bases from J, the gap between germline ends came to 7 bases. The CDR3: CASSLGESSGNTIYF. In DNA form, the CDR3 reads TGCGCCAGCAGCTTGGGGGAGTCCTCTGGAAACACCATATATTTT.

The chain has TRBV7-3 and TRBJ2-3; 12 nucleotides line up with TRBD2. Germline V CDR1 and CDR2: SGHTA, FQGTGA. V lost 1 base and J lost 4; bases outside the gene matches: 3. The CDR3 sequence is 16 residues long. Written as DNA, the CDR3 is TGTGCCAGCAGCTTAAGACTAGCGGGGGCCTCAGATACGCAGTATTTT. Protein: CASSLRLAGASDTQYF.

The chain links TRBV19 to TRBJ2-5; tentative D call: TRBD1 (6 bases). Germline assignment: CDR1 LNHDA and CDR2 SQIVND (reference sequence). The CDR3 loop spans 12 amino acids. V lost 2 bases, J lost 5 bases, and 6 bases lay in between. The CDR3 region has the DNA TGTGCCAGTAGTATAAGGGGGGAGACCCAGTACTTC. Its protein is CASSIRGETQYF.

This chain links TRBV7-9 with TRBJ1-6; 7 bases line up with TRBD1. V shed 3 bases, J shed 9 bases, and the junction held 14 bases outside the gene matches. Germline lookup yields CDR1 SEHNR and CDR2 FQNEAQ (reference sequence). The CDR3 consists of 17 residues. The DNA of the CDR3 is TGTGCCAGCAGCTTCTTCCAGACCAGCCCAGGGGGTTCACCCCTCCACTTT. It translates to CASSFFQTSPGGSPLHF.

The CDR3 is CASSLDGDMNTEAFF. In DNA form, the CDR3 reads TGTGCCAGCAGTCTGGACGGTGACATGAACACTGAAGCTTTCTTT. This chain links TRBV6-5 with TRBJ1-1; D gene uncertain. V was shortened by 5 bases and J by 0 bases, with 13 bases between the two germline ends. CDR3 length equals 15 residues. Per the germline V gene, CDR1 is MNHEY and CDR2 is SVGAGI.

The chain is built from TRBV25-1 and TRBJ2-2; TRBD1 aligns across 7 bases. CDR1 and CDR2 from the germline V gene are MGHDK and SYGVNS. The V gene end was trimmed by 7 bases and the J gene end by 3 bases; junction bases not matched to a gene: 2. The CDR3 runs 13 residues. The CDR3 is CASTGTDTGELFF. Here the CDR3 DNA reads TGTGCCAGCACCGGGACAGACACCGGGGAGCTGTTTTTT.

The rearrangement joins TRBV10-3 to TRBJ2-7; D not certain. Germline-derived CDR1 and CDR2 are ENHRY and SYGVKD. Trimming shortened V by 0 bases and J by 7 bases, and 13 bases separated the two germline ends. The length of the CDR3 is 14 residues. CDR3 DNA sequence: TGTGCCATCAGTGAGTCGGGCCATGATAGAGAGCAGTACTTC. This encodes CAISESGHDREQYF.

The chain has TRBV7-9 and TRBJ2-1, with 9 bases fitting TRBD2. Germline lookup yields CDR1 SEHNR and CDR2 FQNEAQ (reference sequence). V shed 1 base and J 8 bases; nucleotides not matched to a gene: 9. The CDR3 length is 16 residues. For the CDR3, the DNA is TGTGCCAGCAGCTTAGGGGAGCGGGGGGCTTGGGATGAGCAGTTCTTC. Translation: CASSLGERGAWDEQFF.

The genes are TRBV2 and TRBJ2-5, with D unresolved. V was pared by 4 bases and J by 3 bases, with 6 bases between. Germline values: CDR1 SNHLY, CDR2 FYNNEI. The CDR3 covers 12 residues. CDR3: CASSGLKETQYF. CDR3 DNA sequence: TGTGCCAGCAGTGGCCTAAAAGAGACCCAGTACTTC.

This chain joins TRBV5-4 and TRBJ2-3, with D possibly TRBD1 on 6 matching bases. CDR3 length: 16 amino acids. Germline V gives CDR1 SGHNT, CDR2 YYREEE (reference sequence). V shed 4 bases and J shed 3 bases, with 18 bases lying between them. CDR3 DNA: TGTGCCAGCAGCGACTCAACAGGGTGGAAGACAGATACGCAGTATTTT. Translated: CASSDSTGWKTDTQYF.